This T cell receptor beta chain stems from a study of control samples from healthy donors and cancer patients. V was clipped by 1 base and J by 2 bases; unmatched bases: 2. The CDR3 runs 15 residues. Some clones are missing from TCRdb's copy, which holds only in-frame ones; the method was immunoSEQ multiplex PCR. The table includes 100,000 to 150,000 clones, over 85% detected once. What was sequenced was blood. The chain employs TRBV23-1 and TRBJ2-5; 9 nucleotides line up with TRBD1. TRBV23-1 is an open reading frame, and its role is uncertain. The TCR comes from a man aged 18 to 30 in good health. The DNA of the CDR3 is TGCGCCAGCAGTCAATGGGGGACAGGGCAAGAGACCCAGTACTTC. The encoded protein is CASSQWGTGQETQYF.